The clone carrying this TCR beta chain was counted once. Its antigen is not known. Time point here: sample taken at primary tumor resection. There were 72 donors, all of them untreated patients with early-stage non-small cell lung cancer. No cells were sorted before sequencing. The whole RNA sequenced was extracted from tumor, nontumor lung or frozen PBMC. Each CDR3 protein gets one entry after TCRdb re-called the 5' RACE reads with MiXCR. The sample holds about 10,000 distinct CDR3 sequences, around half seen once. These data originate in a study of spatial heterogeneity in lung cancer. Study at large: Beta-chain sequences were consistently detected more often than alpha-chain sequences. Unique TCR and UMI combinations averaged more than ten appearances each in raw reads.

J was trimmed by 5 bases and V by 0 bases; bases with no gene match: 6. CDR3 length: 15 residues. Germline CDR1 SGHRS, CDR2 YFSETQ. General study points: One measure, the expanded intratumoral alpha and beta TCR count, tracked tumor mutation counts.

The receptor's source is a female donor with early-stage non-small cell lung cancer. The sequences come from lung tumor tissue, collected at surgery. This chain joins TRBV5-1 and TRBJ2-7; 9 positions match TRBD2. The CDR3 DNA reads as TGCGCCAGCAGCTTGGTTGGGGGACTAGCCAACGAGCAGTACTTC. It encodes CASSLVGGLANEQYF.